One sample yielded the 6 T cell receptor beta chains listed below, sequenced in a study of blood T cell repertoires in COVID-19. Using immunoSEQ multiplex PCR, the repertoire was profiled, and TCRdb retains in-frame clones only, with some absent. The data show roughly 100,000 clones, about nine tenths seen once. The specimen was peripheral blood. These receptor sequences come from a woman in her 70s with acute or convalescent COVID-19.

The chain links TRBV27 to TRBJ2-2, with 9 positions matching TRBD1. CDR3 size: 15 residues. V was pared by 6 bases and J by 7 bases, with 9 bases of the junction left unmatched. CDR1 and CDR2 (germline): MNHEY, SMNVEV (reference sequence). The CDR3 sequence is CASRATGGSFGELFF. The DNA of the CDR3 is TGTGCCAGCAGGGCAACAGGGGGCTCGTTCGGGGAGCTGTTTTTT.

The rearrangement uses TRBV18 and TRBJ2-7; perhaps TRBD1 as D (5 bases). Germline CDR1 KGHSH, CDR2 LQKENI. Trimming removed 2 bases from V and 7 bases from J, with 12 bases in between. The length of the CDR3 is 13 residues. The CDR3 sequence is CASSPADQGEQYV. The CDR3 DNA reads as TGTGCCAGCTCACCAGCGGACCAGGGTGAGCAGTACGTC.

The V call is TRBV6-5, the J call TRBJ1-2; 8 bases agree with TRBD1. The germline CDR1 and CDR2 sequences are MNHEY and SVGAGI. The V and J ends lost 5 bases and 4 bases, in that order; junction bases with no gene match: 9. The CDR3 totals 15 residues. CDR3 coding DNA: TGTGCCAGCAGTACCCCGGGACAGGCAACCTATGGCTACACCTTC. Amino acid sequence: CASSTPGQATYGYTF.

The sample holds one count of this clone. The rearrangement joins TRBV28 to TRBJ2-1; 8 positions agree with TRBD2. Per germline, CDR1 MDHEN and CDR2 SYDVKM. The CDR3 has 15 amino acids. V lost 4 bases and J lost 4; bases outside the gene matches: 6. CDR3 coding DNA: TGTGCCAGCAGTTCCGGGACTAGAATGTACAATGAGCAGTTCTTC. It yields the protein CASSSGTRMYNEQFF.

Here the CDR3 DNA reads TGTGCCAGCAGTTTACGTCGGTATGCAACTAATGAAAAACTGTTTTTT. Protein product: CASSLRRYATNEKLFF. The chain combines TRBV27 with TRBJ1-4; D not resolved. Deletions cut 2 bases from V and 0 bases from J, with 10 bases between. CDR3 length: 16 amino acids. CDR1 and CDR2 from the germline V gene are MNHEY and SMNVEV (reference sequence). The full variable domain, rest sourced from reference TRBV27 and TRBJ1-4, is EAQVTQNPRYLITVTGKKLTVTCSQNMNHEYMSWYRQDPGLGLRQIYYSMNVEVTDKGDVPEGYKVSRKEKRNFPLILESPSPNQTSLYFCASSLRRYATNEKLFFGSGTQLSVL.

This clone was counted between two and nine times. As DNA, the CDR3 is TGTGCCACGTTGACAGGAGCCCATTTTGGAAGAGGCTACACCTTC. Translated, it gives CATLTGAHFGRGYTF. This chain links TRBV21-1 with TRBJ1-2; the D call of TRBD1 is as the table states it, not checked on the DNA. TRBV21-1 is reported as a pseudogene. The CDR3 consists of 15 residues.